Below, one T cell receptor beta chain is given with its context. All exposed participants met a person with COVID-19 within 2 weeks before entering the study. The method was immunoSEQ multiplex PCR; TCRdb's version includes in-frame clones alone and lacks a portion of them. This table has fewer than 150,000 clones, under 90% appearing once. Trimming left V 0 bases short and J 2 bases short, with 7 bases between. The CDR3 extends over 14 amino acids. Germline V gene sequence: CDR1 KGHSH, CDR2 LQKENI. The sample belongs to a study of blood T cell repertoires in COVID-19. V is TRBV18 and J is TRBJ1-2, with D perhaps TRBD1 (6 bases). This sequence originates from a woman between 18 and 29 years old who had been exposed to COVID-19. Sequencing was performed on PBMCs or T cells enriched from blood (not recorded which). The CDR3 sequence: CASSPPTGNYGYTF. Here the CDR3 DNA reads TGTGCCAGCTCACCACCGACAGGAAACTATGGCTACACCTTC.